This passage covers 12 T cell receptor beta chains from one sample sequenced in a study of radiotherapy plus CTLA-4 blockade in lung cancer. The table came from immunoSEQ multiplex PCR; TCRdb's copy has only in-frame clones and leaves some out. The sample shows about 120,000 clones, about 87% of them seen only once. The input for sequencing was peripheral blood, taken from a patient treated with radiotherapy plus ipilimumab. All receptors come from a human donor with non-small cell lung cancer that progressed on radiotherapy plus ipilimumab.

The rearrangement joins TRBV27 to TRBJ1-1, with 12 bases that match TRBD1. The V segment lost 7 bases and the J segment 7 bases; nucleotides outside the gene matches: 13. The CDR3 sequence is 16 residues long. CDR1 is MNHEY, CDR2 SMNVEV, per germline (reference sequence). CDR3 DNA: TGTGCCAGCAAAACCCCGGGACAGGGGGCGCGCGGTGAAGCTTTCTTT. Its protein product is CASKTPGQGARGEAFF.

This chain connects TRBV6-4 to TRBJ2-1, with D possibly matching TRBD2 (5 bases). The V and J ends lost 6 bases and 5 bases respectively, with 20 bases between them. CDR1 is MRHNA, CDR2 SNTAGT, per germline. The CDR3 sequence is 16 residues long. The CDR3 sequence is CASRTRRPSSDNEQFF. CDR3 DNA sequence: TGTGCCAGCAGAACCCGCCGGCCTAGCAGTGACAATGAGCAGTTCTTC.

The sample holds a few counts of this clone. V gene TRBV10-2 combines with J gene TRBJ2-3, with 9 bases identical to TRBD1. Germline CDR1 is WSHSY and CDR2 is SAAADI. The CDR3 sequence is 16 residues long. J was trimmed by 6 bases and V by 6 bases; bases with no gene match: 13. CDR3 loop: CASSGQTGGAVDTQYF. CDR3 nucleotides: TGCGCCAGCAGCGGACAGACAGGGGGTGCGGTGGATACGCAGTATTTT.

V and J are TRBV21-1 and TRBJ2-1; no DNA check was done on the table's D call, TRBD2. TRBV21-1 constitutes a pseudogene. CDR3 length equals 16 residues. The DNA of the CDR3 is TGTGCCAGCAGCAAAGTTACTAGCGGGAACTACAATGAGCAGTTCTTC. Its protein product is CASSKVTSGNYNEQFF.

The rearrangement links TRBV5-1 to TRBJ2-1, with TRBD2 identical over 10 bases. Germline values: CDR1 SGHRS, CDR2 YFSETQ. V shed 4 bases and J 10 bases; nucleotides not matched to a gene: 11. The CDR3 is 15 amino acids. The CDR3 region is CASSRIWLAGEEQFF. The CDR3 DNA reads as TGCGCCAGCAGCCGAATCTGGCTAGCGGGAGAAGAGCAGTTCTTC.

The chain links TRBV5-1 to TRBJ2-5; 10 nucleotides agree with TRBD2. The CDR3 contains 15 residues. The germline CDR1 and CDR2 sequences are SGHRS and YFSETQ. Trimming removed 3 bases from V and 2 bases from J; junction bases left unmatched: 4. The CDR3 region has the DNA TGCGCCAGCAGCTCCGGACTAGCGGATCAAGAGACCCAGTACTTC. Protein product: CASSSGLADQETQYF.

This sequence joins TRBV12-1 and TRBJ2-7; TRBD2, the table's D call, lacks a check against the DNA. TRBV12-1 represents a pseudogene. The CDR3 has 13 amino acids. CDR3 nucleotides: TGTGCCAGCAGGGACGACCGGGGGGACGAGCAGTACTTC. Its protein is CASRDDRGDEQYF.

The chain combines TRBV7-2 with TRBJ2-7; the match to TRBD1 covers 7 bases. The CDR3 spans 14 residues. Unmatched junction bases numbered 6, after V lost 5 bases and J lost 2 bases. CDR1 and CDR2 from the germline V gene are SGHTA and FQGNSA. The CDR3 protein is CASSPDRSPYEQYF. DNA for the CDR3: TGTGCCAGCAGCCCGGACAGGAGTCCCTACGAGCAGTACTTC. Drawing the rest from reference TRBV7-2 and TRBJ2-7, the complete variable domain is GAGVSQSPSNKVTEKGKDVELRCDPISGHTALYWYRQSLGQGLEFLIYFQGNSAPDKSGLPSDRFSAERTGGSVSTLTIQRTQQEDSAVYLCASSPDRSPYEQYFGPGTRLTVT.

This chain joins TRBV11-3 and TRBJ2-7; TRBD2 agrees at 10 bases. Germline V lookup: CDR1 SGHNT, CDR2 YENEEA. Unmatched junction bases numbered 15, after V lost 6 bases and J lost 10 bases. The CDR3 is 15 residues long. CDR3 in DNA: TGTGCCAGCAGAGCGCGTAGCGGGAGGCCCTTAGGTCAGTACTTC. Translation gives CASRARSGRPLGQYF. Full variable domain (rest looked up from reference TRBV11-3 and TRBJ2-7): EAGVVQSPRYKIIEKKQPVAFWCNPISGHNTLYWYLQNLGQGPELLIRYENEEAVDDSQLPKDRFSAERLKGVDSTLKIQPAELGDSAVYLCASRARSGRPLGQYFGPGTRLTVT.

Written as DNA, the CDR3 is TGTGCCAGCAGCCATAACCTCGGGAGGCGACACACAGATACGCAGTATTTT. Its translation: CASSHNLGRRHTDTQYF. The rearrangement links TRBV27 to TRBJ2-3, with 7 nucleotides matching TRBD2. The germline gives CDR1 MNHEY, CDR2 SMNVEV (reference sequence). With 6 bases clipped from V and 2 bases from J, the junction kept 14 bases outside the gene matches. The CDR3 covers 17 residues.

The V call is TRBV6-4, the J call TRBJ2-3, with D hard to call. The CDR3 is made up of 15 amino acids. V was cut by 4 bases and J by 0 bases, with 11 bases left in between. The germline CDR1 and CDR2 sequences are MRHNA and SNTAGT. The CDR3 region is CASSASDGSTDTQYF. CDR3 DNA sequence: TGTGCCAGCAGTGCCTCGGACGGGAGCACAGATACGCAGTATTTT.

For this clone: An end of the junction differs from the germline gene, which may be a read error. The chain couples TRBV2 to TRBJ2-1; 11 nucleotides align to TRBD1. The CDR3 is made up of 14 amino acids. The germline V gene encodes CDR1 SNHLY and CDR2 FYNNEI. Written as DNA, the CDR3 is TGTGCCAGCAGCCAGGACAGGGGGCTGGGTGAGCCGTTCTTC. It translates to CASSQDRGLGEPFF.